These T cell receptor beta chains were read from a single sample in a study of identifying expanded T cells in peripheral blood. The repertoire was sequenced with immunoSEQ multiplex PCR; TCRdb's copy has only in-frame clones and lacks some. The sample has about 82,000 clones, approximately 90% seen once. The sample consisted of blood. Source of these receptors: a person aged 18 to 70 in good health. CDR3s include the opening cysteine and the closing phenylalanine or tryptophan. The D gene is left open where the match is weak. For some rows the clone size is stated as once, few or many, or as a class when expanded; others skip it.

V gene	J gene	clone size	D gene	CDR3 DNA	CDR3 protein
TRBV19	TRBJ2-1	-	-	TGTGCCAGTAGTATCCTTCAGGCGGGAATATACAATGAGCAGTTCTTC	CASSILQAGIYNEQFF
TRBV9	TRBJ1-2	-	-	TGTGCCAGCAGCGTAGCTGAGGCTGGCTACACCTTC	CASSVAEAGYTF
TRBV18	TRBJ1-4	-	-	TGTGCCAGCTCACCACCGGGACCACGGGGAGAAAAACTGTTTTTT	CASSPPGPRGEKLFF
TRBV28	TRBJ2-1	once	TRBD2	TGTGCCAGCAGTTTCTGGGGACTAGCGGGATTTGAGCAGTTCTTC	CASSFWGLAGFEQFF
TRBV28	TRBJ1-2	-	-	TGTGCCAGCAGTTTTTCGGGAGCCTATGGCTACACCTTC	CASSFSGAYGYTF
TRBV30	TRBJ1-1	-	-	TGTGCCTGGAGTCCAAAGACAGGTAGATACACTGAAGCTTTCTTT	CAWSPKTGRYTEAFF
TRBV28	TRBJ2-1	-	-	TGTGCCAGCAGTTTGAGGGCCCTGCAGTTCTTC	CASSLRALQFF
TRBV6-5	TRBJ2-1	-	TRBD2	TGTGCCAGCAGCAGACTAGCGGGAAGTAGGAATGAGCAGTTCTTC	CASSRLAGSRNEQFF
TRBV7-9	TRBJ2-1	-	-	TGTGCCAGCCGCCATGGGGGTTTCGGGGACAATGAGCAGTTCTTC	CASRHGGFGDNEQFF
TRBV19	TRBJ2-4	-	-	TGTGCCAGTAGTACCCCGTATCATCTTCTAGCCAAAAACATTCAGTACTTC	CASSTPYHLLAKNIQYF
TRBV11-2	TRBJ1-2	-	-	TGTGCCAGCAGCTTGCCTCAGGGGACTTATGGCTACACCTTC	CASSLPQGTYGYTF
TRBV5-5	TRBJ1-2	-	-	TGTGCCAGCAGCTTGAGGCCAGATTCTGGCTACACCTTC	CASSLRPDSGYTF
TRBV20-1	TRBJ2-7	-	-	TGCAGTGCTAGAGATGGGAGCGAGCAGTACTTC	CSARDGSEQYF
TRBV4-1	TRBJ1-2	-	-	TGCGCCAGCAGCCAAGATTGGCAGGCGGGGAAAGGCTACACCTTC	CASSQDWQAGKGYTF
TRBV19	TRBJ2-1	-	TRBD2	TGTGCCAGTAGTCCGGCTAGCGGGGGGCGGAACAATGAGCAGTTCTTC	CASSPASGGRNNEQFF
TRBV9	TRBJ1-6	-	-	TGTGCCAGCAGCGTAGTGGGTTCACCCCTCCACTTT	CASSVVGSPLHF
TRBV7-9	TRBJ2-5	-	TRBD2	TGTGCCAGCAGCACAATGTTAGCGGGGGCCCAAGAGACCCAGTACTTC	CASSTMLAGAQETQYF
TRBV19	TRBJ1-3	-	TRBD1	TGTGCCAGTACTATGGGGACAGGGTCCCCAATCTCTGGAAACACCATATATTTT	CASTMGTGSPISGNTIYF
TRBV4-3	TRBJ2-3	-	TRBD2	TGCGCCAGCAGCCCACTCCGGGGGCTAGCGGGAGAGGTGGAAACAGATACGCAGTATTTT	CASSPLRGLAGEVETDTQYF
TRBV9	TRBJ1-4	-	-	TGTGCCAGCAGCGTAGAACGTAGGGCTTTT	CASSVERRAF
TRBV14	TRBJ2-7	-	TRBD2	TGTGCCAGCAGCCAAGGACCTCGCGGGGGGTCCTACGAGCAGTACTTC	CASSQGPRGGSYEQYF
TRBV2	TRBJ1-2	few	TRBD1	TGTGCCAGCACCCTACAGGGGCGTGGCTACACCTTC	CASTLQGRGYTF
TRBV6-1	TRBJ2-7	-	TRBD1	TGTGCCAGCAGTGATGGGGTGAGACCCGGGACAGGGGCCTACGAGCAGTACTTC	CASSDGVRPGTGAYEQYF
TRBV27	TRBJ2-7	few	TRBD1	TGTGCCAGCAGAACGGGACAGCTCAACGAGCAGTACTTC	CASRTGQLNEQYF
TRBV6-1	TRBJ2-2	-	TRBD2	TGTGCCAGCAGTGAAACTAGCGGGGGTCCCGGGGAGCTGTTTTTT	CASSETSGGPGELFF
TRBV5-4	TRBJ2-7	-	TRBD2	TGTGCCAGCAGCACTGAACTAGCGAAACACGAGCAGTACTTC	CASSTELAKHEQYF
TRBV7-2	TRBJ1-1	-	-	TGTGCCAGCAGCTTAGCCGGGACGGCCCTTATGAACACTGAAGCTTTCTTT	CASSLAGTALMNTEAFF
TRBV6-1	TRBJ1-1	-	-	TGTGCCAGCAGTTTTGGACTGGCCTATGAAGCTTTCTTT	CASSFGLAYEAFF
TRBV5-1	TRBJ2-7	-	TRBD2	TGCGCCAGCAGCCTGGGACCTAGCGGGTACTCCTACGAGCAGTACTTC	CASSLGPSGYSYEQYF
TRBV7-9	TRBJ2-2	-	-	TGTGCCAGCAGCCCTCTCCTGCCTAGCCTCGCCGGGGAGCTGTTTTTT	CASSPLLPSLAGELFF
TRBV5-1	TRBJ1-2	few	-	TGCGCCAGCAGCGACCCCGGGACCGGAGATGGCTACACCTTC	CASSDPGTGDGYTF
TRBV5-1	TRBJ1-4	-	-	TGCGCCAGCAGCTTCGGGTCGGGGAATGAAAAACTGTTTTTT	CASSFGSGNEKLFF
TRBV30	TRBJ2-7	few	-	TGTGCCTGGAGTGTAGGTGGGAGCTCCTACGAGCAGTACTTC	CAWSVGGSSYEQYF
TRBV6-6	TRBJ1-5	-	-	TGTGCCAGCAGTTACGGTACAATGGAGTACTGGCCCCAGCATTTT	CASSYGTMEYWPQHF
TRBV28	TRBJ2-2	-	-	TGTGCCTGGGGGCGGGGCGCCACCGGGGAGCTGTTTTTT	CAWGRGATGELFF
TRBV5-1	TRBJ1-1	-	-	TGCGCCAGCAGCTTGGGTGGTGGCGTTGCCACTGAAGCTTTCTTT	CASSLGGGVATEAFF